This T cell receptor (beta chain) was observed in a study of metastatic and nonmetastatic thyroid tumors. Study-wide background: From malignant and benign thyroid patients, repertoires in blood and in tumor or nodule tissue were compared.

A word on this clone: Its antigen is undetermined.

Findings and limits, study-wide: The study reportedly found significantly higher TCR beta diversity in malignant thyroid tumors than benign nodules, in blood and tumor.

Thyroid surgery was performed in patients who had received no treatment beforehand. In the original workflow: A classifier of distant metastasis in papillary thyroid cancer was built from CDR3 differences (across clinicopathological groups). TCRdb used MiXCR to call clones anew from the PCR reads. These V and J calls originate from TCRdb's pipeline instead of the authors' own analysis. The sample carries 4,900 or so clones, about 28% recorded once. Sequencing was carried out using adjacent normal tissue. This clonotype was sampled from a female donor with papillary thyroid cancer or a benign thyroid nodule (not recorded which). Some clones in this sample may be carry-over from other donors' samples.

CDR3 in amino acids: CASSLVEGVYEQYF. Written as DNA, the CDR3 is TGTGCCAGCAGCTTAGTCGAAGGAGTCTACGAGCAGTACTTC. The gene calls are TRBV7-8 and TRBJ2-7, with no clear D. V was cut by 1 base and J by 3 bases, with 10 bases left in between. CDR3 length: 14 residues. Germline CDR1 reads SGHVS; CDR2 reads FQNEAQ.